This is a list of T cell receptor beta chains from one sample in a study of blood T cell repertoires in COVID-19. Using immunoSEQ multiplex PCR, the repertoire was profiled, and TCRdb retains in-frame clones only, with some absent. The table includes 65,000 to 70,000 clones, around 88% detected once. The sample consisted of peripheral blood. Receptors originate from a woman of 80 years or more with acute or convalescent COVID-19. Both conserved end residues are part of each CDR3. Each record gives: clone size, D gene, J gene, V gene, CDR3 DNA, CDR3 protein. D genes are given only for firm matches. Rows may omit the clone size; those that give it use once, few, many or a size class.

size: -; D: TRBD2; J: TRBJ2-2; V: TRBV13; DNA: TGTGCCAGCAGCTCTCGGGAGGGCGGAGGCGGGGAGCTGTTTTTT; CDR3: CASSSREGGGGELFF
size: -; D: -; J: TRBJ1-2; V: TRBV28; DNA: TGTGCCAGCAGTTTCACCGGGGTCTATGGCTACACCTTC; CDR3: CASSFTGVYGYTF
size: -; D: -; J: TRBJ2-7; V: TRBV5-1; DNA: TGCGCCAGCAGTCCAACCGTGGGGCACGAGCAGTACTTC; CDR3: CASSPTVGHEQYF
size: -; D: -; J: TRBJ2-1; V: TRBV21-1; DNA: TGTGCCAGCAGCAAAGCACGTCTTAGTGAGCGGGGGGTCCTTAGCTCCTACAATGAGCAGTTCTTC; CDR3: CASSKARLSERGVLSSYNEQFF
size: few; D: -; J: TRBJ1-4; V: TRBV4-3; DNA: TGCGCCAGCAGCCATAATAAGCGCGCAACTAATGAAAAACTGTTTTTT; CDR3: CASSHNKRATNEKLFF
size: -; D: TRBD1; J: TRBJ1-5; V: TRBV18; DNA: TGTGCCAGCTCTCGGGGACAGGGTCGCAATCAGCCCCAGCATTTT; CDR3: CASSRGQGRNQPQHF
size: -; D: TRBD2; J: TRBJ2-3; V: TRBV2; DNA: TGTGCCAGCAGTGGTGAAGCTAGCGGGGGCGGGGGCACAGATACGCAGTATTTT; CDR3: CASSGEASGGGGTDTQYF
size: -; D: -; J: TRBJ1-4; V: TRBV7-2; DNA: TGTGCCAGCAGCCACCTAGCAGGCGGCCTGGAAGAAAAACTGTTTTTT; CDR3: CASSHLAGGLEEKLFF
size: -; D: TRBD1; J: TRBJ1-5; V: TRBV18; DNA: TGTGCCAGCTCACCGGGACAGGGGTTTTATCAGCCCCAGCATTTT; CDR3: CASSPGQGFYQPQHF
size: -; D: -; J: TRBJ1-2; V: TRBV6-6; DNA: TGTGCCAGCAGTTACGCAGCTAACTATGGCTACACCTTC; CDR3: CASSYAANYGYTF
size: once; D: -; J: TRBJ2-1; V: TRBV19; DNA: TGTGCCAGTACCAGACGCCAGGGTCGGGTGTCGCGGGGCAATGAGCAGTTCTTC; CDR3: CASTRRQGRVSRGNEQFF
size: once; D: -; J: TRBJ1-1; V: TRBV15; DNA: TGTGCCACCAGCAGAGGAAGTAGGGGGGGTACTGAAGCTTTCTTT; CDR3: CATSRGSRGGTEAFF
size: -; D: TRBD1; J: TRBJ1-1; V: TRBV3-1/TRBV3-2; DNA: TGTGCCAGCAGCCGAGAGACAGGGGGCGCCACTGAAGCTTTCTTT; CDR3: CASSRETGGATEAFF
size: -; D: TRBD1; J: TRBJ1-2; V: TRBV13; DNA: TGTGCCAGCAGCTTAGGTGCCGGACAGGGGTCGAGCGGCTACACCTTC; CDR3: CASSLGAGQGSSGYTF
size: -; D: TRBD2; J: TRBJ2-3; V: TRBV2; DNA: TGTGCCAGCAGTGGTCTAGCGGTAAATTCGCAGTATTTT; CDR3: CASSGLAVNSQYF
size: -; D: TRBD1; J: TRBJ1-6; V: TRBV7-8; DNA: TGTGCCAGCAGAACCGGGACAGGGGGCAATTCACCCCTCCACTTT; CDR3: CASRTGTGGNSPLHF
size: -; D: -; J: TRBJ2-7; V: TRBV10-3; DNA: TGTGCCATCAGTGAGTTGGCCGCCTCCTACGAGCAGTACTTC; CDR3: CAISELAASYEQYF
size: -; D: -; J: TRBJ2-3; V: TRBV5-6; DNA: TGTGCCAGCAGCTTGGCCGGAGGCACAGATACGCAGTATTTT; CDR3: CASSLAGGTDTQYF
size: -; D: -; J: TRBJ1-2; V: TRBV3-1/TRBV3-2; DNA: TGTGCCAGCAGCCAAGATTGGGCCTCACTCTATGGCTACACCTTC; CDR3: CASSQDWASLYGYTF
size: once; D: TRBD1; J: TRBJ2-1; V: TRBV20-1; DNA: TGCAGTGCTAGTGAGGGGGCCTTGGTCAATGAGCAGTTCTTC; CDR3: CSASEGALVNEQFF
size: -; D: TRBD1; J: TRBJ2-2; V: TRBV7-9; DNA: TGTGCCAGCAGCCACACAGGGGGCGGCACCACCGGGGAGCTGTTTTTT; CDR3: CASSHTGGGTTGELFF
size: -; D: -; J: TRBJ1-2; V: TRBV5-1; DNA: TGCGCCAGCAGCCTTCATGTCAGCGGTCTATCAGGCTACACCTTC; CDR3: CASSLHVSGLSGYTF
size: -; D: TRBD2; J: TRBJ2-5; V: TRBV14; DNA: TGTGCCAGCAGCCCCGGAATAGCGGGAGGGGGACGGCAAGAGACCCAGTACTTC; CDR3: CASSPGIAGGGRQETQYF
size: -; D: TRBD1; J: TRBJ2-5; V: TRBV7-9; DNA: TGTGCCAGCAGCTGGACAGGGGGGAGGGGAGAGACCCAGTACTTC; CDR3: CASSWTGGRGETQYF
size: -; D: TRBD1; J: TRBJ2-2; V: TRBV6-6; DNA: TGTGCCAGCAGACGACCCGGACAGGGGAACACCGGGGAGCTGTTTTTT; CDR3: CASRRPGQGNTGELFF
size: -; D: TRBD1; J: TRBJ1-6; V: TRBV24-1; DNA: TGTGCCACCAGTGATTTGGGTGGGGACAGGGGGCGTGGATCCTATAATTCACCCCTCCACTTT; CDR3: CATSDLGGDRGRGSYNSPLHF
size: once; D: -; J: TRBJ2-2; V: TRBV3-1/TRBV3-2; DNA: TGTGCCAGCAGCCTCTCCGGGAGCACCGGGGAGCTGTTTTTT; CDR3: CASSLSGSTGELFF
size: -; D: -; J: TRBJ2-7; V: TRBV28; DNA: TGTGCCAGCAGTTCCTTTCTTAGCCGGTCCCTCTACGAGCAGTACTTC; CDR3: CASSSFLSRSLYEQYF
size: -; D: TRBD1; J: TRBJ1-1; V: TRBV25-1; DNA: TGTGCCAGCAGGAGAGACAGGGGGCTCGGGGGCGAAGCTTTCTTT; CDR3: CASRRDRGLGGEAFF
size: -; D: -; J: TRBJ1-2; V: TRBV6-5; DNA: TGTGCCAGCAGCGTCACCGGGGGCTATGGCTACACCTTC; CDR3: CASSVTGGYGYTF
size: -; D: -; J: TRBJ1-1; V: TRBV18; DNA: TGTGCCAGCTCACCAGGGGGAGGTAACACTGAAGCTTTCTTT; CDR3: CASSPGGGNTEAFF
size: once; D: -; J: TRBJ2-2; V: TRBV5-6; DNA: TGTGCCAGCAGCCAGACAGATACCGGGGAGCTGTTTTTT; CDR3: CASSQTDTGELFF
size: -; D: TRBD2; J: TRBJ2-1; V: TRBV6-5; DNA: TGTGCCAGCAGTTCCACCGGGACTAGCGGGAATGAGCAGTTCTTC; CDR3: CASSSTGTSGNEQFF
size: -; D: -; J: TRBJ1-4; V: TRBV18; DNA: TGTGCCAGCTCACCAGGGGGCATCCGGCTAGAAAAACTGTTTTTT; CDR3: CASSPGGIRLEKLFF
size: -; D: -; J: TRBJ2-1; V: TRBV2; DNA: TGTGCCAGCAGTGCTCGACTGGTAAGCTCCTACAATGAGCAGTTCTTC; CDR3: CASSARLVSSYNEQFF
size: -; D: TRBD2; J: TRBJ2-2; V: TRBV27; DNA: TGTGCCAGCAGTTTAGGGCGGGGGGCTGCGAACACCGGGGAGCTGTTTTTT; CDR3: CASSLGRGAANTGELFF
size: -; D: -; J: TRBJ2-1; V: TRBV28; DNA: TGTGCCAGCAGTTTATTCGGTCTATCAATCGCCAATGAGCAGTTCTTC; CDR3: CASSLFGLSIANEQFF
size: -; D: -; J: TRBJ1-1; V: TRBV30; DNA: TGTGCCTGGAGTGTACGAGTAGCGACTAAGAACACTGAAGCTTTCTTT; CDR3: CAWSVRVATKNTEAFF
size: -; D: TRBD1; J: TRBJ1-3; V: TRBV12-3/TRBV12-4; DNA: TGTGCCAGCAGTTTAGTTATACAGGGGGCCATATATTTT; CDR3: CASSLVIQGAIYF
size: -; D: TRBD2; J: TRBJ2-2; V: TRBV7-3; DNA: TGTGCCAGCAGCGCGCGGGGCGGGGGGACCGGGGAGCTGTTTTTT; CDR3: CASSARGGGTGELFF
size: -; D: -; J: TRBJ2-2; V: TRBV3-1/TRBV3-2; DNA: TGTGCCAGCAGTGCATCTCGTTCAGGGAACACCGGGGAGCTGTTTTTT; CDR3: CASSASRSGNTGELFF
size: few; D: -; J: TRBJ1-2; V: TRBV19; DNA: TGTGCCAGTAGTATTTCCGCGGCAGAACCCTATGGCTACACCTTC; CDR3: CASSISAAEPYGYTF
size: -; D: -; J: TRBJ2-2; V: TRBV3-1/TRBV3-2; DNA: TGTGCCAGCAGCCAGCCGGCGAACACCGGGGAGCTGTTTTTT; CDR3: CASSQPANTGELFF
size: -; D: -; J: TRBJ2-7; V: TRBV28; DNA: TGTGCCAGCAGTCTCCGGACCGCGGGCCAGTACTTC; CDR3: CASSLRTAGQYF
size: -; D: -; J: TRBJ2-5; V: TRBV7-6; DNA: TGTGCCAGCAGCCCACGCCGCCAGGGACTCCAAGAGACCCAGTACTTC; CDR3: CASSPRRQGLQETQYF
size: -; D: -; J: TRBJ2-3; V: TRBV27; DNA: TGTGCCAGCAGTTTCCCTTTAGACGACTCCCCAGATACGCAGTATTTT; CDR3: CASSFPLDDSPDTQYF
size: few; D: TRBD1; J: TRBJ2-5; V: TRBV25-1; DNA: TGTGCCAGCACTTACTCCGGGACAGGGGATTTTAGGGCCCAGTACTTC; CDR3: CASTYSGTGDFRAQYF
size: -; D: TRBD1; J: TRBJ1-4; V: TRBV27; DNA: TGTGCCAGCAGTACAGGGGGGGATGAAAAACTGTTTTTT; CDR3: CASSTGGDEKLFF
size: -; D: TRBD1; J: TRBJ1-6; V: TRBV2; DNA: TGTGCCAGCTTGACAGGGGCTAATTCACCCCTCCACTTT; CDR3: CASLTGANSPLHF